This TCR beta chain was retrieved from a study of T cell responses to AZD1222 COVID-19 vaccine. Generated by immunoSEQ multiplex PCR, the TCRdb table keeps only in-frame clones and is missing some. The sample lists under 120,000 clones, around 95% occurring once. About this clone itself: Its antigen is currently unknown.

Germline V gives CDR1 SQVTM, CDR2 ANQGSEA. The CDR3 runs 12 residues. V trimming: 5 bases; J trimming: 5 bases; junction bases outside the gene matches: 2. Study-wide points: The reported proportion of spike-specific TCRs targeting unmutated variant regions was nearly half. At 160-218 and 743-854, vaccine-associated CD4 TCRs were dominant, and they spanned spike.

The chain links TRBV29-1 to TRBJ2-3, with 9 bases lining up with TRBD2. Sequenced material: peripheral blood, taken on day 0 of AZD1222 vaccination. This TCR derives from an adult in good health. The CDR3 loop reads CSVLAGVDTQYF. CDR3 nucleotide sequence: TGCAGCGTTTTAGCGGGAGTAGATACGCAGTATTTT.